A single sample is the source of the 15 T cell receptor beta chains below, sequenced in a study of T cell changes during pregnancy in multiple sclerosis. Measured with immunoSEQ multiplex PCR; TCRdb has only the in-frame clones, and not every one. The profile shows 30,000 to 40,000 clones, about 90% of them singletons. The sequencing here drew on CD4+ T cells from peripheral blood mononuclear cells, taken in the third trimester of pregnancy. These receptors were taken from a female donor with multiple sclerosis, enrolled in a pregnancy study.

The chain links TRBV7-2 to TRBJ2-5; D is possibly TRBD2 (5 bases). The length of the CDR3 is 16 residues. The ends were cut back, 0 bases at V and 1 base at J, with 12 bases in the middle. Germline CDR1 reads SGHTA; CDR2 reads FQGNSA. This CDR3 is CASSLAGAGGQETQYF. Written as DNA, the CDR3 is TGTGCCAGCAGCTTAGCGGGAGCTGGAGGCCAAGAGACCCAGTACTTC.

This sequence joins TRBV7-8 and TRBJ2-5; unclear D gene. V lost 5 bases and J lost 6, with 22 bases in between. There are 16 residues in the CDR3. Per the germline V gene, CDR1 is SGHVS and CDR2 is FQNEAQ. The CDR3 DNA sequence: TGTGCCAGCAGCCCAGAGGCTACCTTAGCCCTGCAGACCCAGTACTTC. Its protein is CASSPEATLALQTQYF. Full variable domain (remainder filled in from reference TRBV7-8 and TRBJ2-5): GAGVSQSPRYKVAKRGQDVALRCDPISGHVSLFWYQQALGQGPEFLTYFQNEAQLDKSGLPSDRFFAERPEGSVSTLKIQRTQQEDSAVYLCASSPEATLALQTQYFGPGTRLLVL.

The chain couples TRBV7-2 to TRBJ2-1, with D perhaps matching TRBD2 (6 bases). V was cut by 5 bases and J by 4 bases, with 15 bases left in between. CDR1 and CDR2 from the germline V gene are SGHTA and FQGNSA. The CDR3 length is 15 residues. CDR3 sequence (DNA): TGTGCCAGCAGCCCTACCGGGACTCTTTACAATGAGCAGTTCTTC. It encodes CASSPTGTLYNEQFF.

The CDR3 DNA sequence: TGTGCCAGCAGTCGGACTAGAGTCGGGAGTTACGAGCAGTACTTC. Translated: CASSRTRVGSYEQYF. V is TRBV6-5 and J is TRBJ2-7; TRBD2 matches at 7 bases. V dropped 5 bases and J dropped 4; count of bases not matched to a gene: 11. CDR1 MNHEY and CDR2 SVGAGI come from the germline V gene. CDR3 length: 15 amino acids.

In this sample, this clone turned up a few times. The chain joins TRBV7-2 to TRBJ1-5; a weak D match, TRBD1 (6 bases). Germline V lookup: CDR1 SGHTA, CDR2 FQGNSA. V gave up 5 bases and J gave up 6 bases, with 14 bases separating them. There are 14 residues in the CDR3. CDR3 loop: CASSPYRTVQPQHF. The CDR3 nucleotides read TGTGCCAGCAGCCCTTATAGGACAGTTCAGCCCCAGCATTTT. The entire variable domain, with the rest obtained from reference TRBV7-2 and TRBJ1-5, is as follows: GAGVSQSPSNKVTEKGKDVELRCDPISGHTALYWYRQSLGQGLEFLIYFQGNSAPDKSGLPSDRFSAERTGGSVSTLTIQRTQQEDSAVYLCASSPYRTVQPQHFGDGTRLSIL.

This clone came up a few times. The chain uses TRBV7-6 and TRBJ2-7; 12 nucleotides align to TRBD1. Germline values: CDR1 SGHVS, CDR2 FNYEAQ. CDR3 length: 14 residues. Losses at the gene ends were 3 bases for V and 4 bases for J; bases not matched to a gene: 1. DNA for the CDR3: TGTGCCAGCAGCTTGGGACAGGGGGCGTACGAGCAGTACTTC. Protein product: CASSLGQGAYEQYF.

The CDR3 loop is CASSRDQGLNYGYTF. The CDR3 coding sequence is TGTGCCAGCAGTCGCGACCAGGGCCTCAACTATGGCTACACCTTC. The chain employs TRBV27 and TRBJ1-2; the D gene is possibly TRBD1 (5 bases). The CDR3 sequence is 15 residues long. V was trimmed by 5 bases and J by 2 bases, leaving 15 bases between them. In germline, CDR1 is MNHEY, CDR2 SMNVEV (reference sequence).

This CDR3 is CASQGTSGTGELFF. In nucleotides, the CDR3 is TGTGCCAGCCAAGGGACTAGCGGGACCGGGGAGCTGTTTTTT. V usage is TRBV11-2 and J usage is TRBJ2-2; 12 bases fit TRBD2. The CDR3 loop spans 14 amino acids. CDR1 is SGHAT and CDR2 is FQNNGV in the germline V gene. With 8 bases clipped from V and 5 bases from J, the junction kept 3 bases outside the gene matches. Full variable domain (missing parts from reference TRBV11-2 and TRBJ2-2): EAGVAQSPRYKIIEKRQSVAFWCNPISGHATLYWYQQILGQGPKLLIQFQNNGVVDDSQLPKDRFSAERLKGVDSTLKIQPAKLEDSAVYLCASQGTSGTGELFFGEGSRLTVL.

This rearrangement joins TRBV18 to TRBJ2-1; D may be TRBD1 (5 bases). Trimming stripped 0 bases from V and 0 bases from J, with 9 bases between. The CDR3 length is 16 residues. CDR1 is KGHSH, CDR2 LQKENI, per germline. CDR3 loop: CASSPPGRVSYNEQFF. CDR3 DNA sequence: TGTGCCAGCTCACCACCTGGCAGGGTCTCCTACAATGAGCAGTTCTTC. The full variable domain, with the rest looked up from reference TRBV18 and TRBJ2-1, is NAGVMQNPRHLVRRRGQEARLRCSPMKGHSHVYWYRQLPEEGLKFMVYLQKENIIDESGMPKERFSAEFPKEGPSILRIQQVVRGDSAAYFCASSPPGRVSYNEQFFGPGTRLTVL.

The V call is TRBV11-2, the J call TRBJ1-2; TRBD1 agrees at 7 bases. With V trimmed by 3 bases and J by 2 bases, 0 bases remained unmatched. Germline V lookup: CDR1 SGHAT, CDR2 FQNNGV. The CDR3 covers 13 residues. The DNA for the CDR3 is TGTGCCAGCAGCTTGGGACAGAACTATGGCTACACCTTC. Translated: CASSLGQNYGYTF.

This clone has more than one count but fewer than ten. The chain joins TRBV4-1 to TRBJ1-1; 9 nucleotides agree with TRBD1. Germline V lookup: CDR1 MGHRA, CDR2 YSYEKL. This CDR3 comprises 15 residues. Trimming removed 3 bases from V and 1 base from J; junction bases left unmatched: 3. The DNA for the CDR3 is TGCGCCAGCAGCCATGTGGGACAGGGGAACACTGAAGCTTTCTTT. Protein: CASSHVGQGNTEAFF.

The chain uses TRBV6-5 and TRBJ1-3; TRBD1 aligns across 7 bases. Germline V gene sequence: CDR1 MNHEY, CDR2 SVGAGI. V lost 5 bases and J lost 2; bases outside the gene matches: 6. This CDR3 spans 15 amino acids. The CDR3 coding sequence is TGTGCCAGCAGTCCATCCGGGACAGCTGGAAACACCATATATTTT. Protein sequence: CASSPSGTAGNTIYF.

The rearrangement uses TRBV30 and TRBJ1-1, with unresolved D. The germline V gene encodes CDR1 GTSNPN and CDR2 SVGIG (reference sequence). Trimming pared 6 bases from V and 1 base from J, leaving 12 bases between. The CDR3 is 13 amino acids. CDR3 protein: CACRGRENTEAFF. The CDR3 DNA sequence: TGTGCCTGTCGTGGGCGGGAGAACACTGAAGCTTTCTTT.

The V gene is TRBV5-1, the J gene TRBJ1-2; maybe TRBD1 (6 bases). Germline V gene data show CDR1 as SGHRS and CDR2 as YFSETQ. The CDR3 covers 16 residues. Trimming stripped 2 bases from V and 4 bases from J, with 18 bases between. CDR3 sequence: CASSLNYREGAYGYTF. In DNA, the CDR3 is TGCGCCAGCAGCTTAAACTACAGGGAAGGGGCCTATGGCTACACCTTC.

This rearrangement joins TRBV30 to TRBJ1-1, with D possibly TRBD1 on 6 matching bases. Trimming removed 3 bases at V and 5 bases at J, with 13 bases between. This CDR3 contains 13 residues. From germline, CDR1 is GTSNPN and CDR2 SVGIG (reference sequence). CDR3 sequence reads: CAWRGQGNTEAFF. For the CDR3, the DNA is TGTGCCTGGAGAGGCCAGGGGAATACTGAAGCTTTCTTT.